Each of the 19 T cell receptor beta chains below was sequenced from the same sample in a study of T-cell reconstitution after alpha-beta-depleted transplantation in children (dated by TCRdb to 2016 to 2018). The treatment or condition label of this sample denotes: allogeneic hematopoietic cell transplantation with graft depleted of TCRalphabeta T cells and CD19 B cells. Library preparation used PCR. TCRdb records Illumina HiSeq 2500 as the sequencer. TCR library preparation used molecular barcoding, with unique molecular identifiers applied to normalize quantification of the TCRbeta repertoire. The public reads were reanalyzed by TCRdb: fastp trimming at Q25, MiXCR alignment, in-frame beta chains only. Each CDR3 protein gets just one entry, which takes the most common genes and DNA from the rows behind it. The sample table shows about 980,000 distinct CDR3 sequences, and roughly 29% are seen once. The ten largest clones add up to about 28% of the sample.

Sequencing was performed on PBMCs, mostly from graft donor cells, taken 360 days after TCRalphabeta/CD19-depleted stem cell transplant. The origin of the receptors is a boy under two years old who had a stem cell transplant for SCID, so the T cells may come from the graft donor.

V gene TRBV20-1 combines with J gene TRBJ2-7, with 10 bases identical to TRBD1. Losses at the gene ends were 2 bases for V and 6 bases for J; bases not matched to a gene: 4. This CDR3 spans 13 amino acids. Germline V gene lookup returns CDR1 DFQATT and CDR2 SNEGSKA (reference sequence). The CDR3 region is CSARTDRGREQYF. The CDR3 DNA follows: TGCAGTGCTAGAACCGACAGGGGGCGCGAGCAGTACTTC.

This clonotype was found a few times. The chain's CDR3 is CAIRAGQGESQPQHF. CDR3 bases: TGTGCCATCAGGGCCGGACAGGGGGAGAGTCAGCCCCAGCATTTT. J is TRBJ1-5 and V is TRBV10-3; 10 nucleotides align to TRBD1. The germline gives CDR1 ENHRY, CDR2 SYGVKD. The CDR3 is made up of 15 amino acids. The V and J ends lost 6 bases and 6 bases, in that order; junction bases with no gene match: 8.

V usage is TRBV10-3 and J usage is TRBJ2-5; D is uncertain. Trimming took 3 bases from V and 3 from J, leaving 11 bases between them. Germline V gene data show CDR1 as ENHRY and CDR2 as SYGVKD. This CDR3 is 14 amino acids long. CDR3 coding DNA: TGTGCCATCAGTGATAAATCCCTAAAAGAGACCCAGTACTTC. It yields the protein CAISDKSLKETQYF.

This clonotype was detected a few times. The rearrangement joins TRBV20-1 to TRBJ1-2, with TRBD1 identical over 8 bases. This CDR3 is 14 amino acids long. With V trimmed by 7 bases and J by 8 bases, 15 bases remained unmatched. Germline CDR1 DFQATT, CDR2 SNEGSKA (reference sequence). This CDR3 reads CSEMDRATINGYTF. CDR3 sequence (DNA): TGCAGTGAGATGGACAGGGCGACAATCAACGGCTACACCTTC.

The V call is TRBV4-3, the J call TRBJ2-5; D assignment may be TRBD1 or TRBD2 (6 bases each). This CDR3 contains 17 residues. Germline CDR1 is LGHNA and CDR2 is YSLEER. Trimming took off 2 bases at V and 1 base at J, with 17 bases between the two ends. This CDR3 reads CASSQRGRGGGQETQYF. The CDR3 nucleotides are TGCGCCAGCAGCCAACGGGGGCGCGGAGGGGGCCAAGAGACCCAGTACTTC.

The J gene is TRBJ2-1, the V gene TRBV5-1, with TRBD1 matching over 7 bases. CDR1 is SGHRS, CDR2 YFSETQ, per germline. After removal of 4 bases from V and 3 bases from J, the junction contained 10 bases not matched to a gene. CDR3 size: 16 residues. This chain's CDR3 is CASSADREGYYNEQFF. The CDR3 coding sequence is TGCGCCAGCAGCGCCGACAGGGAAGGATACTACAATGAGCAGTTCTTC.

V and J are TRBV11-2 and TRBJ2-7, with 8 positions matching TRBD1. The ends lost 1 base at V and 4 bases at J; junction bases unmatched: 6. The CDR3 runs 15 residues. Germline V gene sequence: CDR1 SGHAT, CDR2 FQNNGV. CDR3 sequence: CASSLVPGGEYEQYF. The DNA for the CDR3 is TGTGCCAGCAGCTTAGTCCCAGGGGGCGAGTACGAGCAGTACTTC.

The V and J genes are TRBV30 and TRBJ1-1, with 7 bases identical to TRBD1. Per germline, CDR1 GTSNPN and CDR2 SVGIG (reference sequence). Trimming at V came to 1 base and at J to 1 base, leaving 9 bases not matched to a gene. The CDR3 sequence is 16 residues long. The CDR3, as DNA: TGTGCCTGGAGTGCAGTGGGACAGATCGGGAACACTGAAGCTTTCTTT. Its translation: CAWSAVGQIGNTEAFF.

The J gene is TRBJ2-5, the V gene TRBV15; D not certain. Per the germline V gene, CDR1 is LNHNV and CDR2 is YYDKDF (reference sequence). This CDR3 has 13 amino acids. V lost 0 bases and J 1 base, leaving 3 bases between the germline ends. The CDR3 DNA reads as TGTGCCACCAGCAGAGATGTCCAAGAGACCCAGTACTTC. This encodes CATSRDVQETQYF.

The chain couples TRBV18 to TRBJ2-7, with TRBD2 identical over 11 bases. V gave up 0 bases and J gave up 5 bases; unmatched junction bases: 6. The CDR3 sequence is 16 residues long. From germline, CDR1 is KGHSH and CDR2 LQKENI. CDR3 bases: TGTGCCAGCTCACCACCCCGACTAGCGGGGACGCACGAGCAGTACTTC. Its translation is CASSPPRLAGTHEQYF.

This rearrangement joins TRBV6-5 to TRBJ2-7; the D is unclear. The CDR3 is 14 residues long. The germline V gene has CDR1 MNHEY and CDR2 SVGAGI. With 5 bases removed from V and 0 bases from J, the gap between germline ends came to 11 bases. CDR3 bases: TGTGCCAGCAGTATAATCGGCCCCTCCTACGAGCAGTACTTC. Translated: CASSIIGPSYEQYF.

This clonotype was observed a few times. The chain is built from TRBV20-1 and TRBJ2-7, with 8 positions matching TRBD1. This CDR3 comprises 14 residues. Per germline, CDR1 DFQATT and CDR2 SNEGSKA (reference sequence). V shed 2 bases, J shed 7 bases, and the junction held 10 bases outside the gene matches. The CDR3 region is CSARPDRVKSEQYF. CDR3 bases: TGCAGTGCTAGACCGGACAGGGTGAAATCGGAGCAGTACTTC.

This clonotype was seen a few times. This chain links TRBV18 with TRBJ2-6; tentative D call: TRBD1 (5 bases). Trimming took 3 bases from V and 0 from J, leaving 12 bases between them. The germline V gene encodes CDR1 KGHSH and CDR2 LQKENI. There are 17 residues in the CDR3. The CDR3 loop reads CASSPDRSSSGANVLTF. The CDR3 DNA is TGTGCCAGCTCACCCGACAGATCGAGCTCTGGGGCCAACGTCCTGACTTTC.

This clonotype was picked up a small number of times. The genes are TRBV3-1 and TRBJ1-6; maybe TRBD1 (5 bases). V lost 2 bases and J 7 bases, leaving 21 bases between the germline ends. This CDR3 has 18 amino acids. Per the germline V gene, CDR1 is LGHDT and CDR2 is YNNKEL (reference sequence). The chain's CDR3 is CASSQRLGGAPLNSPLHF. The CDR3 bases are TGTGCCAGCAGCCAAAGGCTCGGGGGAGCTCCCTTGAATTCACCCCTCCACTTT.

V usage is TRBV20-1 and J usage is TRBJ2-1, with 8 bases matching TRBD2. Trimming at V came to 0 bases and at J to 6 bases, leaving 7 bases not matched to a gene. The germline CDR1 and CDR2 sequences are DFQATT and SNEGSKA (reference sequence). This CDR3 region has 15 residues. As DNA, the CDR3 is TGCAGTGCTAGAGATGCCAGCGGGGGCCGCAATGAGCAGTTCTTC. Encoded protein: CSARDASGGRNEQFF.

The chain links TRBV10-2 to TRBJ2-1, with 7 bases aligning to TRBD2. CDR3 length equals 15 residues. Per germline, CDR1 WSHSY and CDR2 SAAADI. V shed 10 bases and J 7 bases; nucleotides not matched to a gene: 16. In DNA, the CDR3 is TGCGCCACGTTGAAACGCGGGGAGGGTAGGAATGAGCAGTTCTTC. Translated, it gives CATLKRGEGRNEQFF.

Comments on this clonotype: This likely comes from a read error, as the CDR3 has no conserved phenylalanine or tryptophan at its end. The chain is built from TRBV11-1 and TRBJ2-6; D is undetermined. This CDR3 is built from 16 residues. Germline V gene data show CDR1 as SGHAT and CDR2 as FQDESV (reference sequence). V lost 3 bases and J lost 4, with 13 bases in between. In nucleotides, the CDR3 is TGTGCCAGCAGCTTGAGGATGGAGTCCGGGGCCAACGTCCTGACTTCC. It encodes CASSLRMESGANVLTS.

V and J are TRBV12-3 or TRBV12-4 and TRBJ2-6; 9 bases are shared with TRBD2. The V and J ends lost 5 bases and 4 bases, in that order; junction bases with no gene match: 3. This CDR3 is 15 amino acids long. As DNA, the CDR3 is TGTGCCAGCAGTCCCGGGACTAGCGGGGCCAACGTCCTGACTTTC. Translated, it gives CASSPGTSGANVLTF.

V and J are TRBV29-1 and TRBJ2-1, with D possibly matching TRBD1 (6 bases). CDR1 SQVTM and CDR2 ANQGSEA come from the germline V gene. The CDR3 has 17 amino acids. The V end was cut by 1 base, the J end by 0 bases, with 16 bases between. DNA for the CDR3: TGCAGCGTTGAAGGCTGGACAGCCCATAGCTCCTACAATGAGCAGTTCTTC. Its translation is CSVEGWTAHSSYNEQFF.